These 15 T cell receptor beta chains were all obtained from the same sample, sequenced in a study of somatic mutations in cytotoxic T cells in rheumatoid arthritis. Clones were read by immunoSEQ multiplex PCR, and TCRdb kept only the in-frame ones, dropping some. The sample yields just over 6,500 clones, around 72% seen once. Material for sequencing was CD8+ T cells sorted from blood. The receptors stem from a woman in her sixties in good health.

In its sample, this clone was seen a few times. J is TRBJ1-5 and V is TRBV28; 8 nucleotides agree with TRBD1. V lost 5 bases, J lost 6 bases, and 9 bases stayed unmatched. The V gene's germline CDR1 is MDHEN and CDR2 SYDVKM. The CDR3 extends over 15 amino acids. DNA of the CDR3: TGTGCCAGCAGTCCTAACCAGGGGGCGATTCAGCCCCAGCATTTT. Translation: CASSPNQGAIQPQHF.

The rearrangement joins TRBV5-1 to TRBJ2-7; a possible D gene is TRBD1 (6 bases). The CDR3 spans 15 residues. The germline V gene encodes CDR1 SGHRS and CDR2 YFSETQ. The V gene lost 3 bases and the J gene lost 5 bases, with 18 bases spanning the gap. CDR3 sequence (DNA): TGCGCCAGCAGCTCAACAGGGTACGGTGGGGACGAGCAGTACTTC. It yields the protein CASSSTGYGGDEQYF. The whole variable domain, remainder taken from reference TRBV5-1 and TRBJ2-7, is KAGVTQTPRYLIKTRGQQVTLSCSPISGHRSVSWYQQTPGQGLQFLFEYFSETQRNKGNFPGRFSGRQFSNSRSEMNVSTLELGDSALYLCASSSTGYGGDEQYFGPGTRLTVT.

This chain links TRBV27 with TRBJ1-3, with D hard to call. This CDR3 comprises 15 residues. Between the trimmed V and J ends, which lost 0 bases and 0 bases, there was a span of 6 bases. The V gene's germline CDR1 is MNHEY and CDR2 SMNVEV (reference sequence). The CDR3 nucleotides read TGTGCCAGCAGTTTATCGCGCTACTCTGGAAACACCATATATTTT. Translated, it gives CASSLSRYSGNTIYF.

V usage is TRBV2 and J usage is TRBJ2-1; possible D gene TRBD2, 6 bases. The V gene's germline CDR1 is SNHLY and CDR2 FYNNEI. CDR3 size: 14 residues. V shed 3 bases and J shed 4 bases, with 10 bases lying between them. CDR3 bases: TGTGCCAGCAGTGATTGGCGGGGTTACAATGAGCAGTTCTTC. This encodes CASSDWRGYNEQFF.

J is TRBJ1-1 and V is TRBV19; the D gene is possibly TRBD1 (5 bases). V lost 4 bases and J lost 4, with 7 bases in between. The V gene's germline CDR1 is LNHDA and CDR2 SQIVND (reference sequence). The CDR3 length is 12 residues. DNA for the CDR3: TGTGCCAGTAGTACGACAGTCACTGAAGCTTTCTTT. This translates into CASSTTVTEAFF.

The chain is built from TRBV19 and TRBJ2-1; 11 bases match TRBD2. Trimming cost V 6 bases and J 8 bases; bases outside gene matches: 12. CDR1 is LNHDA and CDR2 is SQIVND in the germline V gene (reference sequence). The CDR3 runs 16 residues. The CDR3 spells CASRVGLAETWDEQFF. CDR3 bases: TGTGCCAGTAGAGTGGGACTAGCGGAGACGTGGGATGAGCAGTTCTTC.

J is TRBJ1-2 and V is TRBV5-8, with TRBD1 identical over 7 bases. CDR1 and CDR2 from the germline V gene are SGHTS and YDEGEE. The J segment lost 0 bases and the V segment lost 0 bases, leaving 2 bases of the junction unmatched. The CDR3 has 15 amino acids. CDR3 DNA: TGTGCCAGCAGCTTGGCCGGGACAGCTAACTATGGCTACACCTTC. This codes for CASSLAGTANYGYTF.

The chain carries TRBV2 and TRBJ2-5; 7 bases are shared with TRBD2. CDR3 size: 15 residues. CDR1 SNHLY and CDR2 FYNNEI come from the germline V gene. The V segment lost 6 bases and the J segment 5 bases; nucleotides outside the gene matches: 12. The CDR3 is CASRDRLATVETQYF. CDR3 nucleotide sequence: TGTGCCAGCAGGGATCGACTAGCCACGGTGGAGACCCAGTACTTC.

The genes are TRBV29-1 and TRBJ2-7, with D possibly matching TRBD1 (6 bases). This CDR3 comprises 13 residues. The V gene's germline CDR1 is SQVTM and CDR2 ANQGSEA. Trimming left V 6 bases short and J 0 bases short, with 12 bases between. For the CDR3, the DNA is TGCAGCGTAACTGGACAGTTCTCCTACGAGCAGTACTTC. This sequence encodes CSVTGQFSYEQYF.

The V and J genes are TRBV5-1 and TRBJ2-1, with 9 bases matching TRBD2. This CDR3 has 17 amino acids. The germline CDR1 and CDR2 sequences are SGHRS and YFSETQ. The ends lost 2 bases at V and 0 bases at J; junction bases unmatched: 6. Written as DNA, the CDR3 is TGCGCCAGCAGCTTTGGAGCGGGGGGTTTCTCCTACAATGAGCAGTTCTTC. Translation gives CASSFGAGGFSYNEQFF.

This clone was seen only once. The chain joins TRBV7-6 to TRBJ2-1; TRBD2 might be the D (6 bases). The V end was cut by 5 bases, the J end by 2 bases, with 16 bases between. The CDR3 consists of 16 residues. CDR1 and CDR2 (germline): SGHVS, FNYEAQ. CDR3 amino acids: CASSPGVGGPYNEQFF. CDR3 coding DNA: TGTGCCAGCAGCCCGGGGGTGGGGGGACCCTACAATGAGCAGTTCTTC.

This clone has more than one count but fewer than ten. V gene TRBV9 combines with J gene TRBJ2-1, with 8 bases that match TRBD2. The ends lost 5 bases at V and 0 bases at J; junction bases unmatched: 4. Germline V gives CDR1 SGDLS, CDR2 YYNGEE. The CDR3 runs to 15 residues. Written as DNA, the CDR3 is TGTGCCAGCAGGCCCGGGGGGGTCTCCTACAATGAGCAGTTCTTC. Amino acids: CASRPGGVSYNEQFF.

The rearrangement links TRBV9 to TRBJ2-1; TRBD2 matches 7 bases. This CDR3 comprises 16 residues. Losses at the gene ends were 0 bases for V and 0 bases for J; bases not matched to a gene: 3. Germline CDR1 reads SGDLS; CDR2 reads YYNGEE. This CDR3 is CASSVDGGNSYNEQFF. For the CDR3, the DNA is TGTGCCAGCAGCGTAGACGGGGGGAACTCCTACAATGAGCAGTTCTTC.

The CDR3 coding sequence is TGTGCCAGCAGCCACGGCCCGGGACAGGGGACCTACGAGCAGTACTTC. It translates to CASSHGPGQGTYEQYF. The rearrangement links TRBV16 to TRBJ2-7, with 10 bases lining up with TRBD1. The J segment lost 2 bases and the V segment lost 3 bases, leaving 7 bases of the junction unmatched. The CDR3 spans 16 residues. CDR1 is KGHSY, CDR2 FQNENV, per germline.

J is TRBJ2-7 and V is TRBV11-2; no clear D. CDR3 length equals 12 residues. Germline CDR1 is SGHAT and CDR2 is FQNNGV. The ends were cut back, 5 bases at V and 0 bases at J, with 5 bases in the middle. In DNA, the CDR3 is TGTGCCAGCAGCGACAACTCCTACGAGCAGTACTTC. Encoded protein: CASSDNSYEQYF.